This T cell receptor (beta chain) originates from a study of a mutant IDH1 vaccine in newly diagnosed glioma. Sequencing used immunoSEQ multiplex PCR; TCRdb keeps in-frame clones, though not all of them. The sample holds about 56,000 clones, roughly 80% seen once. Time point specified: week 47, end of study. Vaccinated patients received 300 ug of mutant IDH1 20-mer peptide per dose, with topical imiquimod. Each patient was administered eight vaccinations, scheduled in weeks 1, 3, 5, 7, 11, 15, 19 and 23. The CDR3 extends over 15 amino acids. V was clipped by 2 bases and J by 5 bases, with 12 bases between them. CDR1 is MNHNY and CDR2 is SVGAGI in the germline V gene (reference sequence). About this clone itself: As yet, its antigen is unknown.

The sequence was obtained from a woman aged 45-60 years with glioma. The chain is built from TRBV6-6 and TRBJ1-4, with D tentatively TRBD1 (5 bases). This specimen consisted of PBMCs, obtained from a glioma patient whose treatment included an IDH1 peptide vaccine. CDR3 residues: CASSYGGTENEKLFF. In DNA, the CDR3 is TGTGCCAGCAGTTACGGCGGGACGGAAAATGAAAAACTGTTTTTT.